The present TCR beta chain was sequenced within a study of preoperative IRX-2 immunotherapy in early breast cancer. Indicated treatment: preoperative locoregional IRX-2 cytokine immunotherapy. The protocol was immunoSEQ multiplex PCR, while the TCRdb copy is restricted to in-frame clones and leaves out a portion. The sample has about 89,000 clones, roughly 90% seen once; the top ten hold roughly 1.9%. The CDR3 contains 18 residues. V lost 0 bases and J 2 bases, leaving 17 bases between the germline ends. The germline V gene encodes CDR1 MNHGY and CDR2 SAAAGT. V usage is TRBV6-8 and J usage is TRBJ2-1, with D unresolved. Sequenced material: tumor tissue, taken after IRX-2 immunotherapy. This TCR derives from a human donor with breast cancer. CDR3 protein: CASSYSSGWSRAYNEQFF. For the CDR3, the DNA is TGTGCCAGCAGTTACTCCTCCGGTTGGAGCCGTGCCTACAATGAGCAGTTCTTC.